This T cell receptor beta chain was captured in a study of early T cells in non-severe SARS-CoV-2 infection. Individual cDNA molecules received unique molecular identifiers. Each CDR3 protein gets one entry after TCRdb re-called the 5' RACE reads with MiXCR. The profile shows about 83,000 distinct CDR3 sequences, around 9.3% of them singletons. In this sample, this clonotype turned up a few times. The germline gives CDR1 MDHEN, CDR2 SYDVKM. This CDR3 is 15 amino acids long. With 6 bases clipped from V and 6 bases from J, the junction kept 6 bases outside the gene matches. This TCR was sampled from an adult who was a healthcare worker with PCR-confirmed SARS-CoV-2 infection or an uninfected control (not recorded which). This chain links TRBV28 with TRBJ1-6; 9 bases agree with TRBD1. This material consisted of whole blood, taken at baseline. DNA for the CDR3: TGTGCCAGCAGACCCCCGGGACAGGGTAATTCACCCCTCCACTTT. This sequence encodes CASRPPGQGNSPLHF.